This TCR beta chain was retrieved from a study of naive and memory T cell subsets. V lost 6 bases to trimming and J lost 1 base; unmatched junction nucleotides: 2. Germline-derived CDR1 and CDR2 are MNHNY and SVGAGI (reference sequence). CDR3 length equals 14 residues. This clonotype appeared many times. Its antigen is not known. Four PCR rounds used nested alpha and beta constant region primers plus the SP2 primer. Alpha and beta constant region primers primed reverse transcription for blood and skin samples. TCRdb analysed the UMI-ligation and nested PCR reads with MiXCR anew, one entry per CDR3 protein. The sample holds fewer than 30,000 distinct CDR3 sequences, roughly 5.5% seen once. An oligonucleotide containing a UMI was ligated to the 3' end of TCR cDNA. Adult healthy volunteers gave 2.5 ml peripheral blood for whole-blood RNA. Reverse transcription used DNase-treated unsorted total RNA, aiming for roughly 1 to 1000 ng.

Study-wide points: Potentially, T cell activation and differentiation skew this RNA-based measurement.

This sequence originates from an adult in good health. Sequences were obtained from blood. V is TRBV6-6 and J is TRBJ1-3; 8 bases are shared with TRBD1. CDR3 protein: CASSRQGSGNTIYF. The CDR3 region has the DNA TGTGCCAGCAGCCGACAGGGGTCTGGAAACACCATATATTTT.